The T cell receptor (beta chain) under discussion was sequenced for a study of T cell clonality in common variable immunodeficiency. General study findings and limits: CVID subjects showed higher TCRbeta clonality than healthy controls. Common variable immunodeficiency TCR beta sequences reportedly had fewer deletions and N-nucleotide insertions.

On this clone itself: Its cognate antigen is unknown. The read ends 3 residues early relative to the CDR3; the germline J gene fills the gap.

With 5 bases removed from V and 5 bases from J, the gap between germline ends came to 18 bases. CDR3 length: 15 residues. The germline V gene has CDR1 LNHDA and CDR2 SQIVND (reference sequence). The assay was immunoSEQ multiplex PCR, and TCRdb's table has in-frame clones only and misses some. Sampling found about 20,000 clones, none seen once. Caucasian heritage predominated among both patients and controls. Sequencing was carried out using peripheral blood mononuclear cells. The clonotype was recovered from a human donor with common variable immunodeficiency. The chain joins TRBV19 to TRBJ1-1, with a possible D match to TRBD1 (6 bases). This CDR3 is CASSLGGGAGTEAFF. The CDR3 DNA, read in part, is TGTGCCAGTAGTCTCGGCGGGGGGGCGGGGACTGAA.